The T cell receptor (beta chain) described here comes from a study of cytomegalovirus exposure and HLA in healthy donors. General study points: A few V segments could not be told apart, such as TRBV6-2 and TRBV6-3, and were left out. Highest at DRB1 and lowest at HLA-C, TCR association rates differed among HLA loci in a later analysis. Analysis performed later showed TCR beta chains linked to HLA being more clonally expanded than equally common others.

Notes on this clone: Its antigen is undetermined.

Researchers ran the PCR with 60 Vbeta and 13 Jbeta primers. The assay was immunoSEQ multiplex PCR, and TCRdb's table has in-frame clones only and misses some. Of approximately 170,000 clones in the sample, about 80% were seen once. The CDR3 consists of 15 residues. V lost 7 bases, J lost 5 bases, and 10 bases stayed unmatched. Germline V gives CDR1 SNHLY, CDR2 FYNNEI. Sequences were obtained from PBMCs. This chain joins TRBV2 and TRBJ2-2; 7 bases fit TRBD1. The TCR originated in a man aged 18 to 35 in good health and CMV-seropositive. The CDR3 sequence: CASTGIETGTGELFF. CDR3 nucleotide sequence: TGTGCCAGCACCGGGATAGAGACAGGGACCGGGGAGCTGTTTTTT. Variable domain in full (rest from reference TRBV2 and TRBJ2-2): EPEVTQTPSHQVTQMGQEVILRCVPISNHLYFYWYRQILGQKVEFLVSFYNNEISEKSEIFDDQFSVERPDGSNFTLKIRSTKLEDSAMYFCASTGIETGTGELFFGEGSRLTVL.